This is a list of T cell receptor beta chains from one sample in a study of shared clonotypes between healthy human individuals. Data came from immunoSEQ multiplex PCR; TCRdb stores just in-frame clones and leaves some out. This sample has about 870,000 clones, with around 93% found just once. The material sequenced was naive CD8+ T cells sorted from blood. These receptors were collected from a man aged 30 to 45 in good health. The CDR3 runs from the conserved cysteine through the conserved F or W. Each record gives: CDR3 DNA, CDR3 protein, J gene, clone size, D gene, V gene. The D gene is left open where the match is weak. Only part of the rows carry a size: once, few, many, or a class if the clone is expanded.

TGTGCCAGCAGTGGAGGCGAGCAGTACTTC	CASSGGEQYF	TRBJ2-7	NA	NA	TRBV2
TGTGCCACCAGCAGAGACCGGTCTTCCTCCTACAATGAGCAGTTCTTC	CATSRDRSSSYNEQFF	TRBJ2-1	NA	NA	TRBV15
TGCGCCAGCAGCTCCGGACTAGCGGGAGGGGCCTACGAGCAGTACTTC	CASSSGLAGGAYEQYF	TRBJ2-7	NA	TRBD2	TRBV5-1
TGTGCCAGCAGCGTGTTTAACTCTGGAAACACCATATATTTT	CASSVFNSGNTIYF	TRBJ1-3	NA	NA	TRBV9
TGTGCCAGCAGCCCAGCCTGGGCAGGTGGACGCACAGATACGCAGTATTTT	CASSPAWAGGRTDTQYF	TRBJ2-3	NA	NA	TRBV7-6
TGTGCCAGCAGTCTCAGGGGGTTGTCTGAAGCTTTCTTT	CASSLRGLSEAFF	TRBJ1-1	NA	TRBD1	TRBV6-1
TGTGCCAGCAGCTCACGGGCAGGTATGAACACTGAAGCTTTCTTT	CASSSRAGMNTEAFF	TRBJ1-1	NA	NA	TRBV7-6
TGTGCCAGCAGCAAACTAGCGGGAGAGGGAGAGACCCAGTACTTC	CASSKLAGEGETQYF	TRBJ2-5	NA	TRBD2	TRBV7-3
TGTGCCAGCAGCCCAGGGACTAGCGGCCCCCTCGAGCAGTACTTC	CASSPGTSGPLEQYF	TRBJ2-7	NA	TRBD2	TRBV11-1
TGTGCCAGCAGCATACAGGGAGGTCGCACCGGGGAGCTGTTTTTT	CASSIQGGRTGELFF	TRBJ2-2	NA	NA	TRBV11-2
TGCGCCAGCAGCCCCACAGGAAACTCTGGAAACACCATATATTTT	CASSPTGNSGNTIYF	TRBJ1-3	NA	NA	TRBV4-1
TGTGCCAGCAGCCCCCGCTTCGGACAGACTAATGAAAAACTGTTTTTT	CASSPRFGQTNEKLFF	TRBJ1-4	once	NA	TRBV28
TGTGCCAGCAGTGATGTGGGGGGCGACTATGGCTACACCTTC	CASSDVGGDYGYTF	TRBJ1-2	NA	NA	TRBV2
TGTGCCAGCAGTAGAGGGACTAGCGGGAGTGCTGAGCAGTTCTTC	CASSRGTSGSAEQFF	TRBJ2-1	NA	TRBD2	TRBV27
TGTGCCAGCAGCGCAGGTCATGGGGATACGCAGTATTTT	CASSAGHGDTQYF	TRBJ2-3	NA	NA	TRBV9
TGTGCCAGCAGTTTTCGAGGGAGCTACAATGAGCAGTTCTTC	CASSFRGSYNEQFF	TRBJ2-1	NA	NA	TRBV28
TGTGCCAGCAGCCTGGGGGTACTAGCGGGGCCGAACACCGGGGAGCTGTTTTTT	CASSLGVLAGPNTGELFF	TRBJ2-2	NA	TRBD2	TRBV5-4
TGTGCCAGTAGTATGACGCGGACTAGCGGGAGAAATGAGCAGTTCTTC	CASSMTRTSGRNEQFF	TRBJ2-1	NA	TRBD2	TRBV19
TGTGCCAGCAGTTTCGGGACAGCAGATCAAGAGACCCAGTACTTC	CASSFGTADQETQYF	TRBJ2-5	NA	TRBD1	TRBV27
TGCGCCAGCAGCCTCGAAGAGGGAGGCTCCGCTGAAGCTTTCTTT	CASSLEEGGSAEAFF	TRBJ1-1	NA	NA	TRBV4-3
TGTGCCAGCAGTTTCATCCTGGGACAGTACTCTGGAAACACCATATATTTT	CASSFILGQYSGNTIYF	TRBJ1-3	once	TRBD1	TRBV28
TGTGCCAGCAGTGAAATACCAGCGAGCAATCAGCCCCAGCATTTT	CASSEIPASNQPQHF	TRBJ1-5	NA	NA	TRBV6-1
TGTGCCAGCAGCAATCGGGACAGCCACTACGAGCAGTACTTC	CASSNRDSHYEQYF	TRBJ2-7	few	TRBD1	TRBV7-9
TGTGCCAGCAGTTCCCAGACTCTTCTCACAGATACGCAGTATTTT	CASSSQTLLTDTQYF	TRBJ2-3	NA	NA	TRBV27
TGTGCCAGCAGCGAGGGACAGGGACAGGCGAATGAGCAGTTCTTC	CASSEGQGQANEQFF	TRBJ2-1	NA	TRBD1	TRBV9
TGTGCCAGCAGCTTAAAGAGCTCCCCTAGCACAGATACGCAGTATTTT	CASSLKSSPSTDTQYF	TRBJ2-3	NA	NA	TRBV7-3
TGCAGCGTGGTCGGGAGACAGGGCTCCGGGAAAGGCACAGATACGCAGTATTTT	CSVVGRQGSGKGTDTQYF	TRBJ2-3	NA	NA	TRBV29-1
TGTGCCAGCAGTGCGGAGGCGGCAGGCCTAAACTATGGCTACACCTTC	CASSAEAAGLNYGYTF	TRBJ1-2	NA	NA	TRBV6-1
TGTGCCAGAATCGGACGTTCCTACGAGCAGTACTTC	CARIGRSYEQYF	TRBJ2-7	NA	NA	TRBV5-3
TGTGCCAGCAGCTTAGGGACAGGCGGTGAAAAACTGTTTTTT	CASSLGTGGEKLFF	TRBJ1-4	NA	TRBD1	TRBV11-2
TGTGCCAGCAGCTTAGAGTGGGACAGGGTCGACAATGAGCAGTTCTTC	CASSLEWDRVDNEQFF	TRBJ2-1	NA	TRBD1	TRBV7-9
TGTGCCAGCAGGGTTGGGGGGGCCGGAGTCTACGAGCAGTACTTC	CASRVGGAGVYEQYF	TRBJ2-7	once	NA	TRBV7-9
TGTGCCAGTAGCCAGGCGGGGGCATATGGCTACACCTTC	CASSQAGAYGYTF	TRBJ1-2	NA	NA	TRBV19
TGTGCCAGCAGCTCAGGGGAAGGGGCCGGGGAGCTGTTTTTT	CASSSGEGAGELFF	TRBJ2-2	NA	NA	TRBV13